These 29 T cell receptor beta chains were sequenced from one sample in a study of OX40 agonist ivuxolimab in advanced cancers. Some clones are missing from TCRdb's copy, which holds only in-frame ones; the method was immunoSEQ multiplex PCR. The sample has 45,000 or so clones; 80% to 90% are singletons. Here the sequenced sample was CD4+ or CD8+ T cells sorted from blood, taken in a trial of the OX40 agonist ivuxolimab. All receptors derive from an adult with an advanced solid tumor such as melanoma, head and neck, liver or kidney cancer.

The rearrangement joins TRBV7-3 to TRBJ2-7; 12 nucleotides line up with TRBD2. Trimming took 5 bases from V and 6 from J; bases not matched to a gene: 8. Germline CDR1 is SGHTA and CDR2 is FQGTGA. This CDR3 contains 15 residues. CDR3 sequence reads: CASSPDTSGRTEQYF. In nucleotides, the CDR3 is TGTGCCAGCAGCCCCGACACTAGCGGGAGGACCGAGCAGTACTTC.

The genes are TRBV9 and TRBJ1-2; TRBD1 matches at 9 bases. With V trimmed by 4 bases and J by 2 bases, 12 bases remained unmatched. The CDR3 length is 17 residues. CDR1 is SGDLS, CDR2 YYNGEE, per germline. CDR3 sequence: CASSKTGDRVINYGYTF. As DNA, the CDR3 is TGTGCCAGCAGCAAAACAGGGGACAGGGTCATCAACTATGGCTACACCTTC.

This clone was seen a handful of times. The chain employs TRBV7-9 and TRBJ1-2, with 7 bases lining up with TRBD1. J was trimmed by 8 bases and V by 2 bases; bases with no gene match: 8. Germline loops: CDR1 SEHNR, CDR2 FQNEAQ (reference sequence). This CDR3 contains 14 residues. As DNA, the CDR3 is TGTGCCAGCAGCTTAACCGACAGGGATCAGGGCTACACCTTC. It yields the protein CASSLTDRDQGYTF.

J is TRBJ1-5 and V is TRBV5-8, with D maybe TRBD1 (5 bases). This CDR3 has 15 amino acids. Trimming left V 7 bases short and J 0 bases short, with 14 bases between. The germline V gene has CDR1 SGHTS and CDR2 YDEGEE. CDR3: CASFLRGYSNQPQHF. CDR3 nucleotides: TGTGCCAGCTTTTTAAGGGGTTATAGCAATCAGCCCCAGCATTTT.

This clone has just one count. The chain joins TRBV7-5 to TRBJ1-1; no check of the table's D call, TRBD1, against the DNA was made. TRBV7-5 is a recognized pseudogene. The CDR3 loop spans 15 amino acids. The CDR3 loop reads CARSLGSAGPVVAFF. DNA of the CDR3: TGTGCCAGAAGCTTAGGCTCGGCAGGGCCGGTGGTAGCTTTCTTT.

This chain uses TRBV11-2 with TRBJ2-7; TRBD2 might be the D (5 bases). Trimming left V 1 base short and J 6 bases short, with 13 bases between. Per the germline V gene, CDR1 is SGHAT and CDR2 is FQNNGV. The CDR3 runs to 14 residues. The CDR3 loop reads CASSLVRASREQYF. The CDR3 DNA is TGTGCCAGCAGCTTAGTTCGGGCTAGCCGCGAGCAGTACTTC.

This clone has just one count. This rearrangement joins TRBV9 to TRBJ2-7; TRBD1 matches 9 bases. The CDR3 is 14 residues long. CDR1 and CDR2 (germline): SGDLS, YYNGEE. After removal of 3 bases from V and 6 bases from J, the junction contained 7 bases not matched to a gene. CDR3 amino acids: CASSGTGASGEQYF. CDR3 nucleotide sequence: TGTGCCAGCAGCGGGACAGGGGCCTCGGGCGAGCAGTACTTC.

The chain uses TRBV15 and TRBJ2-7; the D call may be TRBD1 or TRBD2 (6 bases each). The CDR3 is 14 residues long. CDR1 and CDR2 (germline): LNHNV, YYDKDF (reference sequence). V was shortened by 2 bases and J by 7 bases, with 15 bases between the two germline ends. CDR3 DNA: TGTGCCACCAGCAGATCCACAGGGCGGGAAGAGCAGTACTTC. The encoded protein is CATSRSTGREEQYF.

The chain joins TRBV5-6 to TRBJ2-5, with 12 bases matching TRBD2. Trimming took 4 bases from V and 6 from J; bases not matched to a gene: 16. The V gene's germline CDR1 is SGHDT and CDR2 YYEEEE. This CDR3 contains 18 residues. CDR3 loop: CASSRGSASGRARQTQYF. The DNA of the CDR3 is TGTGCCAGCAGCCGAGGAAGTGCTAGCGGGAGGGCCCGGCAGACCCAGTACTTC.

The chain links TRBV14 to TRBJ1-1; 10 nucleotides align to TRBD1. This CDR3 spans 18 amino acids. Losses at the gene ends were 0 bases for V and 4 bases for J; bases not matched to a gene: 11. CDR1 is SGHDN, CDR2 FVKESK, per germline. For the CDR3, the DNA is TGTGCCAGCAGCCAAGACATGGACAGGGGGATATTTCGCACTGAAGCTTTCTTT. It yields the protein CASSQDMDRGIFRTEAFF.

CDR3 residues: CASSLIGELFF. CDR3 sequence (DNA): TGCGCCAGCAGCTTAATCGGGGAGCTGTTTTTT. V is TRBV5-1 and J is TRBJ2-2; no reliable D call. The CDR3 consists of 11 residues. Deletions cut 2 bases from V and 7 bases from J, with 3 bases between. Germline-derived CDR1 and CDR2 are SGHRS and YFSETQ.

The CDR3 region has the DNA TGTGCCAGTAGTATCGGGTCGGGGGAAGGGTATGGCGGGCCCCAGCATTTT. Its protein is CASSIGSGEGYGGPQHF. The chain joins TRBV19 to TRBJ1-5; possibly TRBD1 for D (5 bases). There are 17 residues in the CDR3. Trimming removed 3 bases at V and 9 bases at J, with 24 bases between. Germline V gene sequence: CDR1 LNHDA, CDR2 SQIVND (reference sequence).

The CDR3 spells CASTTGTYGYTF. The CDR3, as DNA: TGTGCCAGCACCACCGGGACCTATGGCTACACCTTC. This chain uses TRBV7-8 with TRBJ1-2, with a tentative D call TRBD1 (5 bases). This CDR3 is built from 12 residues. Trimming removed 7 bases from V and 4 bases from J, with 10 bases in between. The germline V gene has CDR1 SGHVS and CDR2 FQNEAQ.

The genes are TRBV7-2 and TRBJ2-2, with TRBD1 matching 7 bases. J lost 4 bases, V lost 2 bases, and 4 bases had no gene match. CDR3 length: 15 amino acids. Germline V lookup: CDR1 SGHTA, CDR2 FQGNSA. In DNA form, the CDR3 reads TGTGCCAGCAGCTTACAGGGGGACGTCACCGGGGAGCTGTTTTTT. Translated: CASSLQGDVTGELFF.

The CDR3 loop is CASSSLLSNQPQHF. The CDR3 nucleotides are TGTGCCAGCAGCAGCCTCCTTAGCAATCAGCCCCAGCATTTT. The genes are TRBV7-2 and TRBJ1-5; D remains unclear. Germline CDR1 is SGHTA and CDR2 is FQGNSA. CDR3 size: 14 residues. Trimming stripped 5 bases from V and 0 bases from J, with 8 bases between.

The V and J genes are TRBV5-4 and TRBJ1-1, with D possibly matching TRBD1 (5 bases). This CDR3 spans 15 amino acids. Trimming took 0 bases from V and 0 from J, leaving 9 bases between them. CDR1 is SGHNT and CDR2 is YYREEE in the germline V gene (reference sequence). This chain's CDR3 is CASSLVGALNTEAFF. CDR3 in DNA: TGTGCCAGCAGCTTGGTAGGGGCCTTGAACACTGAAGCTTTCTTT.

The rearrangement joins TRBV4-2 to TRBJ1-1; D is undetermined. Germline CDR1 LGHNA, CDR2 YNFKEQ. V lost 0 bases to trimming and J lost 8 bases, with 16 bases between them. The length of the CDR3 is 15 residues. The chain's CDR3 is CASSQERLRLSEAFF. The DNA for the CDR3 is TGTGCCAGCAGCCAAGAAAGGTTGAGGCTATCGGAAGCTTTCTTT.

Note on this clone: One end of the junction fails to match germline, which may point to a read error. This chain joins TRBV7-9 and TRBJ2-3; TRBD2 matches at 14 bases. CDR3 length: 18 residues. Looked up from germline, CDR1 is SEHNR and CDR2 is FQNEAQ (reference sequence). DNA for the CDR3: TGTGCCAACAGCTTAGGGGTGACTAGCGGGGGGGCCGCAGATACGCAGTATTTT. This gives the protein CANSLGVTSGGAADTQYF.

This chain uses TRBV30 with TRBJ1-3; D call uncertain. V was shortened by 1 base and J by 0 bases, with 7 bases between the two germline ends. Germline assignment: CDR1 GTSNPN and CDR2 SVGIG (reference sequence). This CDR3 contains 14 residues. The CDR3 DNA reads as TGTGCCTGGAGTGCGGGCTACTCTGGAAACACCATATATTTT. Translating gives CAWSAGYSGNTIYF.

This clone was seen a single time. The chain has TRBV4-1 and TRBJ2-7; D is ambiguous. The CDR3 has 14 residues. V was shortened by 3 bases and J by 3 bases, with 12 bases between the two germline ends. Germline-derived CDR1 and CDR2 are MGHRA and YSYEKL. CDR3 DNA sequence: TGCGCCAGCAGCCAGTTCCTGTTGGGCTACGAGCAGTACTTC. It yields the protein CASSQFLLGYEQYF.

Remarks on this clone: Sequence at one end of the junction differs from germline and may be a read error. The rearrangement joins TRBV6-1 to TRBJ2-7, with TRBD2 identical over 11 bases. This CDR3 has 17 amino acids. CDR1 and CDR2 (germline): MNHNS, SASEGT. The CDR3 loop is CAISELSASGRFYEQYF. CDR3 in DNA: TGTGCCATCAGTGAGTTATCTGCTAGCGGGAGGTTTTACGAGCAGTACTTC.

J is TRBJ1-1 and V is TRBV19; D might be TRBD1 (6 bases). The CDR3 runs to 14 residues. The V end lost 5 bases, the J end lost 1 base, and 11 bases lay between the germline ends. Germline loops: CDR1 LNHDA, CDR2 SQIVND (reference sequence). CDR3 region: CASSSPDRNTEAFF. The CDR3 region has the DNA TGTGCCAGTAGTTCCCCGGACAGGAACACTGAAGCTTTCTTT.

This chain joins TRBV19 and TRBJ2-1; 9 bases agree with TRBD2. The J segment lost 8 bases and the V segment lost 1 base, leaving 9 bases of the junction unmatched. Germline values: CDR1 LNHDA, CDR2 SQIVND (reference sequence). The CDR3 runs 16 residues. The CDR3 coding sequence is TGTGCCAGTAGTATAGGGGTAGCGGGAGATTTCGATGAGCAGTTCTTC. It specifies CASSIGVAGDFDEQFF.

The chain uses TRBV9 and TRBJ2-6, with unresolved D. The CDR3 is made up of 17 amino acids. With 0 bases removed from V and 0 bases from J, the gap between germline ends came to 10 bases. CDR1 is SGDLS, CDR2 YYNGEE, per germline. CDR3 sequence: CASSVDPTPSGANVLTF. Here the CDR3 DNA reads TGTGCCAGCAGCGTAGACCCCACGCCCTCTGGGGCCAACGTCCTGACTTTC.

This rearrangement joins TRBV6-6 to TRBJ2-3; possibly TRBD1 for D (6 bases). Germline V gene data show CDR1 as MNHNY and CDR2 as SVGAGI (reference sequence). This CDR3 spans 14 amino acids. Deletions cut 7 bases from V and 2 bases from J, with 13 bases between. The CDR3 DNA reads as TGTGCCAGCACTCCTTCAGGGGACACAGATACGCAGTATTTT. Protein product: CASTPSGDTDTQYF.

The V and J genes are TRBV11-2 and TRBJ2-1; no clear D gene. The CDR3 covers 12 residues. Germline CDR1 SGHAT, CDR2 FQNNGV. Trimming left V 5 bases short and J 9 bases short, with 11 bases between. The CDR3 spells CASSLLAGEQFF. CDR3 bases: TGTGCCAGCAGCCTCCTCGCCGGTGAGCAGTTCTTC.

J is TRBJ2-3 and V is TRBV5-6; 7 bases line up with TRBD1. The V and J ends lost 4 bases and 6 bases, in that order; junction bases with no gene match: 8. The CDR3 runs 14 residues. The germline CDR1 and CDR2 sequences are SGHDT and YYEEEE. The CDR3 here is CASSLWDSRDTQYF. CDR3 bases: TGTGCCAGCAGCCTTTGGGACAGCAGGGATACGCAGTATTTT.

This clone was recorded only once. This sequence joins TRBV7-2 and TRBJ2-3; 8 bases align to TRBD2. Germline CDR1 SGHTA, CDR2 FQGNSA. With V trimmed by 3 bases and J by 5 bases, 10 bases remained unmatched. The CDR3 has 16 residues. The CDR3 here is CASSFHSGTSGDTQYF. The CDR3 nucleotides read TGTGCCAGCAGCTTCCATAGCGGGACCTCTGGAGATACGCAGTATTTT.

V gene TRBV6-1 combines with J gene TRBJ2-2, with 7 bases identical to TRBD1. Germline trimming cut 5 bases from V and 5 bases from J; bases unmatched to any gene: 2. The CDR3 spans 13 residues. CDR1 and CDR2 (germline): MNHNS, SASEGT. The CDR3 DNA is TGTGCCAGCAGTAGGGGGCGGACCGGGGAGCTGTTTTTT. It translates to CASSRGRTGELFF.